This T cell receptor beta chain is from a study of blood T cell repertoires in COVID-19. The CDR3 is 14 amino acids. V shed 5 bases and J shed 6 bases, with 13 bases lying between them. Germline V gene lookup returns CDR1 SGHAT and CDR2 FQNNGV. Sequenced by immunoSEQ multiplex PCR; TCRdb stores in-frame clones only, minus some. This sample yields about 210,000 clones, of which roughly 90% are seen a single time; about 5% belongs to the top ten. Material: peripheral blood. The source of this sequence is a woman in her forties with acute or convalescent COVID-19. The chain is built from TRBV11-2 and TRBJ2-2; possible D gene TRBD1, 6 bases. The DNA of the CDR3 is TGTGCCAGCAGCCTACAGTACAGGGCCGGGGAGCTGTTTTTT. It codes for CASSLQYRAGELFF.